The 31 T cell receptor beta chains below come from one sample, sequenced in a study of molecular identifiers for immune sequencing clone quantification. One entry per CDR3 protein results from TCRdb running MiXCR on the PCR reads. The sample yields approximately 500,000 distinct CDR3 sequences, under 30% seen once. Sequencing used naive CD8+ T cells from blood, with Jurkat cell RNA spiked in. Subset: FACS-sorted CD8+CD4-CCR7+CD45RA+ naive T cells. The receptors come from a human donor in good health. Some libraries in this study had Jurkat cell RNA spiked in.

A few counts support this clonotype. The chain joins TRBV7-9 to TRBJ2-2; D tentatively reads TRBD1 or TRBD2 (6 bases each). Germline CDR1 reads SEHNR; CDR2 reads FQNEAQ (reference sequence). The V and J ends lost 5 bases and 4 bases respectively, with 20 bases between them. This CDR3 region has 17 residues. The CDR3 coding sequence is TGTGCCAGCAGCCAATCCACTCCGGGGGCAGGCACCGGGGAGCTGTTTTTT. As protein: CASSQSTPGAGTGELFF.

The V and J genes are TRBV4-3 and TRBJ2-7; D tentatively reads TRBD1 or TRBD2 (5 bases each). V lost 0 bases and J lost 7, with 13 bases in between. This CDR3 is 14 amino acids long. In germline, CDR1 is LGHNA, CDR2 YSLEER. CDR3 loop: CASSQDPGTREQYF. The CDR3 DNA follows: TGCGCCAGCAGCCAAGACCCAGGGACGAGAGAGCAGTACTTC.

This clonotype was seen many times. This chain connects TRBV28 to TRBJ2-3; 10 bases map to TRBD2. The germline V gene has CDR1 MDHEN and CDR2 SYDVKM. This CDR3 has 15 residues. Trimming took 5 bases from V and 5 from J; bases not matched to a gene: 7. CDR3 bases: TGTGCCAGCAGTCTTACTCAGCGGGGGGGAGATACGCAGTATTTT. Translation gives CASSLTQRGGDTQYF. The whole variable domain, remainder taken from reference TRBV28 and TRBJ2-3, is DVKVTQSSRYLVKRTGEKVFLECVQDMDHENMFWYRQDPGLGLRLIYFSYDVKMKEKGDIPEGYSVSREKKERFSLILESASTNQTSMYLCASSLTQRGGDTQYFGPGTRLTVL.

This clonotype was picked up a small number of times. The chain joins TRBV20-1 to TRBJ2-1; D is undetermined. V lost 5 bases and J lost 0, with 11 bases in between. The CDR3 is 14 amino acids. Germline CDR1 DFQATT, CDR2 SNEGSKA (reference sequence). The CDR3 region is CSAPTDRSYNEQFF. CDR3 in DNA: TGCAGTGCTCCGACGGACCGCTCCTACAATGAGCAGTTCTTC.

The chain couples TRBV6-4 to TRBJ2-5, with D uncertain. Germline-derived CDR1 and CDR2 are MRHNA and SNTAGT. This CDR3 has 10 residues. The V gene lost 7 bases and the J gene lost 4 bases, with 4 bases spanning the gap. The CDR3 region has the DNA TGTGCCAGCACGGCAGAGACCCAGTACTTC. Translation gives CASTAETQYF.

In its sample, this clonotype was seen a few times. The CDR3 nucleotides read TGTGCCAGCAGGGAGACAGACCCTGAAGCTTTCTTT. Amino acid sequence: CASRETDPEAFF. The chain uses TRBV2 and TRBJ1-1; D is perhaps TRBD1 (5 bases). The germline V and J ends were trimmed by 6 bases and 6 bases, with 11 bases remaining between them. Germline assignment: CDR1 SNHLY and CDR2 FYNNEI. The CDR3 is 12 amino acids.

Remarks on this clonotype: The junction departs from the called germline gene at one end, perhaps through a read error. The gene calls are TRBV19 and TRBJ2-2; 8 bases map to TRBD2. The CDR3 loop spans 17 amino acids. Germline V CDR1 and CDR2: LNHDA, SQIVND (reference sequence). The CDR3 bases are TGTGCCAGTAGTATAGATCTGGGACTAGGGTTCCTCGGGGTGCTGTTTTTT. It translates to CASSIDLGLGFLGVLFF.

This clonotype was seen more than once but under ten times. This rearrangement joins TRBV19 to TRBJ2-7; no reliable D call. The germline CDR1 and CDR2 sequences are LNHDA and SQIVND (reference sequence). The CDR3 consists of 17 residues. Between the trimmed V and J ends, which lost 3 bases and 2 bases, there was a span of 20 bases. The CDR3 spells CASSISRGATSPYEQYF. CDR3 in DNA: TGTGCCAGTAGTATTTCCCGAGGAGCCACGAGTCCCTACGAGCAGTACTTC.

Regarding this clonotype: A much larger clone lies a single base off, so this may be a read error. The V and J genes are TRBV27 and TRBJ1-1; tentatively, D is TRBD1 (5 bases). Germline values: CDR1 MNHEY, CDR2 SMNVEV (reference sequence). The CDR3 contains 15 residues. DNA for the CDR3: TGTGCCAGCAGTCCAGTCGGGGCCGCGAACACTGAAGCTCTCTTT. The encoded protein is CASSPVGAANTEALF.

This clonotype was observed at least ten times. The V call is TRBV7-8, the J call TRBJ2-3; D is ambiguous. The CDR3 is made up of 10 amino acids. CDR1 and CDR2 (germline): SGHVS, FQNEAQ. The germline V and J ends were trimmed by 8 bases and 6 bases, with 6 bases remaining between them. CDR3 sequence reads: CASYGDTQYF. The CDR3 DNA reads as TGTGCCAGCTACGGGGATACGCAGTATTTT.

This clonotype has just a few counts. The chain is built from TRBV7-9 and TRBJ2-6; perhaps D is TRBD1 or TRBD2 (5 bases each). From germline, CDR1 is SEHNR and CDR2 FQNEAQ (reference sequence). The CDR3 length is 17 residues. V was pared by 5 bases and J by 0 bases, with 14 bases between. The CDR3, as DNA: TGTGCCAGCAGCAACCGGGACGTCAGCTCTGGGGCCAACGTCCTGACTTTC. Encoded protein: CASSNRDVSSGANVLTF.

This clonotype was picked up many times. This chain uses TRBV28 with TRBJ2-5, with D possibly TRBD2 on 5 matching bases. Trimming removed 8 bases from V and 2 bases from J, with 12 bases in between. Germline CDR1 reads MDHEN; CDR2 reads SYDVKM. This CDR3 is built from 13 residues. CDR3 residues: CASLNRGQETQYF. In nucleotides, the CDR3 is TGTGCCAGCCTGAACAGAGGGCAAGAGACCCAGTACTTC.

The sample holds a few counts of this clonotype. This chain uses TRBV12-3 or TRBV12-4 with TRBJ2-7; 9 bases align to TRBD1. The CDR3 has 14 residues. V lost 5 bases and J lost 3; bases outside the gene matches: 5. The CDR3, as DNA: TGTGCCAGCAGTCACCGGGACAGGGACTACGAGCAGTACTTC. Amino acids: CASSHRDRDYEQYF.

At least ten counts were recorded for this clonotype. The CDR3 protein is CSVCGSDQGASYEQYF. For the CDR3, the DNA is TGCAGCGTCTGCGGGAGCGACCAGGGGGCTTCCTACGAGCAGTACTTC. This chain connects TRBV29-1 to TRBJ2-7, with D maybe TRBD1 (8 bases). The V gene's germline CDR1 is SQVTM and CDR2 ANQGSEA. The CDR3 consists of 16 residues. The ends were cut back, 6 bases at V and 1 base at J, with 22 bases in the middle.

This clonotype occurred a few times. The chain uses TRBV7-9 and TRBJ2-1; D is unresolved. V lost 8 bases and J lost 2, with 7 bases in between. Germline CDR1 reads SEHNR; CDR2 reads FQNEAQ (reference sequence). The CDR3 length is 12 residues. In nucleotides, the CDR3 is TGTGCCAGCGGAGCTCCCTACAATGAGCAGTTCTTC. Protein: CASGAPYNEQFF.

The V gene is TRBV19, the J gene TRBJ2-5; TRBD2 matches at 11 bases. V lost 6 bases, J lost 3 bases, and 0 bases stayed unmatched. Germline V gene sequence: CDR1 LNHDA, CDR2 SQIVND (reference sequence). The CDR3 totals 13 residues. This CDR3 reads CASRGLAEETQYF. CDR3 coding DNA: TGTGCCAGTAGGGGACTAGCGGAAGAGACCCAGTACTTC.

This clonotype was observed many times. This chain uses TRBV7-9 with TRBJ2-2; D is perhaps TRBD1 (6 bases). V gave up 2 bases and J gave up 6 bases, with 7 bases separating them. The CDR3 totals 13 residues. The germline CDR1 and CDR2 sequences are SEHNR and FQNEAQ (reference sequence). In DNA form, the CDR3 reads TGTGCCAGCAGCTTAACAGGGTCCGGGGAGCTGTTTTTT. Its protein product is CASSLTGSGELFF.

This clonotype was found a few times. CDR3 in DNA: TGTGCCAGCCGCCCGGGACAGGGATTCCCCAATGAGCAGTTCTTC. It codes for CASRPGQGFPNEQFF. The chain has TRBV2 and TRBJ2-1, with TRBD1 matching over 9 bases. Germline V gene lookup returns CDR1 SNHLY and CDR2 FYNNEI. The CDR3 extends over 15 amino acids. The J segment lost 6 bases and the V segment lost 8 bases, leaving 11 bases of the junction unmatched.

The V call is TRBV19, the J call TRBJ1-3; D gene unclear. This CDR3 contains 14 residues. The V gene's germline CDR1 is LNHDA and CDR2 SQIVND (reference sequence). The ends were cut back, 2 bases at V and 4 bases at J, with 9 bases in the middle. In DNA, the CDR3 is TGTGCCAGTAGTATACTCGTGGGAGGAAACACCATATATTTT. Translated: CASSILVGGNTIYF.

This clonotype was seen many times. J is TRBJ2-5 and V is TRBV13; tentatively, D is TRBD2 (5 bases). Germline CDR1 is PRHDT and CDR2 is FYEKMQ (reference sequence). This CDR3 spans 13 amino acids. With 3 bases removed from V and 5 bases from J, the gap between germline ends came to 10 bases. Here the CDR3 DNA reads TGTGCCAGCAGCTTTGGGAGCCGGGAGACCCAGTACTTC. Protein: CASSFGSRETQYF.

This clonotype was found many times. V usage is TRBV5-5 and J usage is TRBJ2-5; 7 bases line up with TRBD1. V trimming: 0 bases; J trimming: 5 bases; junction bases outside the gene matches: 7. This CDR3 spans 15 amino acids. The germline gives CDR1 SGHKS, CDR2 YYEKEE (reference sequence). The CDR3, as DNA: TGTGCCAGCAGCTTGGCCCCGACAGGGTTCGAGACCCAGTACTTC. Protein product: CASSLAPTGFETQYF.

This clonotype was recorded many times. The chain recombines TRBV20-1 with TRBJ2-7; perhaps D is TRBD1 or TRBD2 (6 bases each). Germline CDR1 reads DFQATT; CDR2 reads SNEGSKA (reference sequence). The CDR3 spans 12 residues. The V end lost 6 bases, the J end lost 4 bases, and 13 bases lay between the germline ends. The CDR3 spells CSAKKGGYEQYF. CDR3 DNA sequence: TGCAGTGCCAAAAAAGGGGGGTACGAGCAGTACTTC.

This clonotype was recorded at least ten times. V is TRBV7-9 and J is TRBJ2-3; 10 bases are shared with TRBD2. The CDR3 covers 17 residues. Trimming took 5 bases from V and 0 from J; bases not matched to a gene: 8. Germline V CDR1 and CDR2: SEHNR, FQNEAQ (reference sequence). The CDR3, as DNA: TGTGCCAGCAGCGGGGCTAGCGGGGGCCCTAGCACAGATACGCAGTATTTT. Translated, it gives CASSGASGGPSTDTQYF.

This clonotype occurred a few times. V gene TRBV5-6 combines with J gene TRBJ2-3; D not resolved. This CDR3 contains 12 residues. Trimming removed 6 bases from V and 1 base from J, with 6 bases in between. Germline loops: CDR1 SGHDT, CDR2 YYEEEE. The CDR3 region is CASTLGTDTQYF. The CDR3 DNA sequence: TGTGCCAGCACCCTGGGCACAGATACGCAGTATTTT.

J is TRBJ2-1 and V is TRBV19; D gene unclear. V was shortened by 5 bases and J by 8 bases, with 16 bases between the two germline ends. CDR3 length: 14 residues. CDR1 and CDR2 from the germline V gene are LNHDA and SQIVND (reference sequence). CDR3 loop: CASSPAVTLHEQFF. The CDR3 nucleotides are TGTGCCAGTAGTCCCGCTGTGACGTTACATGAGCAGTTCTTC.

This chain uses TRBV7-9 with TRBJ2-3; maybe TRBD2 (5 bases). V was trimmed by 1 base and J by 4 bases, leaving 18 bases between them. The germline gives CDR1 SEHNR, CDR2 FQNEAQ (reference sequence). The CDR3 length is 17 residues. CDR3 in amino acids: CASSLGYTGMDADTQYF. In DNA, the CDR3 is TGTGCCAGCAGCTTAGGTTATACGGGGATGGACGCAGATACGCAGTATTTT.

This clonotype has just a few counts. The chain employs TRBV27 and TRBJ2-7; D ambiguous. The CDR3 totals 16 residues. The V gene's germline CDR1 is MNHEY and CDR2 SMNVEV (reference sequence). V lost 7 bases and J lost 4, with 23 bases in between. CDR3 DNA sequence: TGTGCCAGCACCCACCCTCTCGAGCGAGCCTATTACGAGCAGTACTTC. Its protein is CASTHPLERAYYEQYF.

On this clonotype itself: A clone one base away is much larger, so this may be a read error. The chain recombines TRBV6-5 with TRBJ1-4; a possible D gene is TRBD1 (5 bases). Per germline, CDR1 MNHEY and CDR2 SVGAGI. The CDR3 spans 15 residues. The DNA for the CDR3 is TGTGCCAGCAGTTATGAAGGGGCCCCGAATGAAAAACTGCTTTTT. It is translated as CASSYEGAPNEKLLF.

This clonotype was observed a handful of times. J is TRBJ2-4 and V is TRBV19; 8 positions match TRBD1. V lost 6 bases, J lost 1 base, and 5 bases stayed unmatched. The CDR3 is 15 amino acids. The V gene's germline CDR1 is LNHDA and CDR2 SQIVND (reference sequence). In DNA form, the CDR3 reads TGTGCCAGTAGCCAGGGGGCTCGGGCCAAAAACATTCAGTACTTC. Translated: CASSQGARAKNIQYF.

About this clonotype itself: The final CDR3 position lacks the conserved phenylalanine or tryptophan, pointing to a likely read error. This chain joins TRBV6-5 and TRBJ2-3, with D possibly being TRBD2 (6 bases). CDR3 length: 16 residues. CDR1 and CDR2 (germline): MNHEY, SVGAGI. V was cut by 0 bases and J by 4 bases, with 14 bases left in between. The CDR3 spells CASSYSSSWEADTQYS. CDR3 sequence (DNA): TGTGCCAGCAGTTACTCGAGTAGCTGGGAGGCAGATACGCAGTATTCT.

This clonotype showed up many times. The chain recombines TRBV29-1 with TRBJ2-7; 8 nucleotides line up with TRBD2. The length of the CDR3 is 14 residues. Germline loops: CDR1 SQVTM, CDR2 ANQGSEA. Losses at the gene ends were 2 bases for V and 1 base for J; bases not matched to a gene: 4. The CDR3 reads CSVELAGPSYEQYF. The CDR3 DNA is TGCAGCGTTGAACTAGCGGGTCCATCCTACGAGCAGTACTTC.